Below, 5 T cell receptor beta chains from the same sample are listed, as sequenced in a study of memory CD4+ T cells and cytomegalovirus serostatus. Single viable CD3+CD4+CD8-CD45RO+ cells were sorted as the memory CD4+ T cells. This table comes from immunoSEQ multiplex PCR, and its TCRdb copy is limited to in-frame clones, with some not included. In the table there are around 63,000 clones, 80% of which are singletons. The sequenced sample was memory CD4+ T cells from blood. Receptors were obtained from an adult in good health and CMV-seronegative. Some clones in this sample may be carry-over from other donors' samples.

The chain couples TRBV28 to TRBJ2-5; D possibly matches TRBD1 or TRBD2 (5 bases each). Trimming stripped 6 bases from V and 1 base from J, with 12 bases between. Germline CDR1 is MDHEN and CDR2 is SYDVKM. The CDR3 spans 14 residues. Here the CDR3 reads CASSNRGLQETQYF. For the CDR3, the DNA is TGTGCCAGCAGCAACCGGGGCCTCCAAGAGACCCAGTACTTC.

This chain connects TRBV6-1 to TRBJ1-1; no firm D call. The CDR3 covers 13 residues. The germline V gene encodes CDR1 MNHNS and CDR2 SASEGT. Between the trimmed V and J ends, which lost 8 bases and 0 bases, there was a span of 10 bases. The CDR3 sequence is CASLVGMNTEAFF. The CDR3 DNA follows: TGTGCCAGCCTGGTTGGGATGAACACTGAAGCTTTCTTT.

Concerning this clone itself: Germline is not matched at one junction end, which may reflect a read error. This sequence joins TRBV5-1 and TRBJ2-1; D may be TRBD1 (6 bases). The V gene's germline CDR1 is SGHRS and CDR2 YFSETQ. This CDR3 has 13 residues. The CDR3 spells CASSLGGRGRRIF. The DNA for the CDR3 is TGCGCCAGCAGCTTGGGGGGCAGGGGAAGAAGGATCTTC.

The V gene is TRBV7-2, the J gene TRBJ2-7; D not resolved. The germline CDR1 and CDR2 sequences are SGHTA and FQGNSA. The CDR3 length is 15 residues. The V end lost 2 bases, the J end lost 1 base, and 12 bases lay between the germline ends. CDR3 DNA: TGTGCCAGCAGCTTAAGGTCCGAAAGGTCCTACGAGCAGTACTTC. Translating gives CASSLRSERSYEQYF.

The chain is built from TRBV10-1 and TRBJ2-7; D is possibly TRBD1 or TRBD2 (5 bases each). The CDR3 loop spans 15 amino acids. The germline CDR1 and CDR2 sequences are WNHNN and SYGVQD (reference sequence). V lost 6 bases, J lost 2 bases, and 17 bases lay in between. CDR3: CASSILWDEAYEQYF. In nucleotides, the CDR3 is TGCGCCAGCAGCATCCTCTGGGACGAAGCCTACGAGCAGTACTTC.